This T cell receptor (beta chain) was identified in a study of control samples from healthy donors and cancer patients. CDR1 SGHTA and CDR2 FQGNSA come from the germline V gene. The CDR3 loop spans 15 amino acids. V lost 4 bases and J 2 bases, leaving 14 bases between the germline ends. Libraries were prepared by immunoSEQ multiplex PCR; TCRdb keeps only in-frame clonotypes and omits some of them. The sample lists about 99,000 clones; more than 85% were seen once. The J gene is TRBJ1-1, the V gene TRBV7-2; D is perhaps TRBD1 (5 bases). This TCR derives from a man aged 60 to 69 with lung cancer. The sample consisted of PBMCs. CDR3 region: CASSSDSGLNTEAFF. Written as DNA, the CDR3 is TGTGCCAGCAGCTCCGACAGCGGCCTAAACACTGAAGCTTTCTTT.